Listed here are 16 T cell receptor beta chains from one sample, sequenced in a study of graft-versus-host responses after intestinal transplantation. Profiling relied on immunoSEQ multiplex PCR, and the TCRdb table lists in-frame clones only, not all of them. The table shows 95,000 to 130,000 clones, with approximately 90% occurring only once. These receptors' targets are unknown. The source material was unstimulated CD4+ T cells sorted from spleen or lymph node cells, sampled before intestinal transplant. The receptors derive from a human donor who received an intestinal transplant.

The CDR3 loop is CASSEDRADTQYF. The CDR3, as DNA: TGTGCCAGCAGCGAGGACAGGGCAGATACGCAGTATTTT. The genes are TRBV9 and TRBJ2-3; 8 positions match TRBD1. The germline V gene has CDR1 SGDLS and CDR2 YYNGEE. Germline trimming cut 3 bases from V and 4 bases from J; bases unmatched to any gene: 1. The CDR3 length is 13 residues.

This chain joins TRBV30 and TRBJ2-7; 10 bases are shared with TRBD2. V was clipped by 3 bases and J by 2 bases; unmatched bases: 10. This CDR3 spans 16 amino acids. Germline values: CDR1 GTSNPN, CDR2 SVGIG (reference sequence). The CDR3 DNA reads as TGTGCCTGGAGAGGGCCCCTAGCGGGAGATCCCTACGAGCAGTACTTC. This codes for CAWRGPLAGDPYEQYF.

The chain has TRBV11-3 and TRBJ1-6; D not resolved. Trimming took off 7 bases at V and 9 bases at J, with 13 bases between the two ends. CDR3 length: 13 residues. Germline V lookup: CDR1 SGHNT, CDR2 YENEEA. CDR3 bases: TGTGCCAGCAAAGAAGTCCCGGGTTCACCCCTCCACTTT. This encodes CASKEVPGSPLHF.

The chain carries TRBV7-2 and TRBJ2-7; 9 bases align to TRBD1. Germline trimming cut 4 bases from V and 0 bases from J; bases unmatched to any gene: 4. CDR3 size: 15 residues. Germline V CDR1 and CDR2: SGHTA, FQGNSA. The CDR3 loop is CASSYGTGPSYEQYF. DNA for the CDR3: TGTGCCAGCAGCTATGGGACAGGGCCCTCCTACGAGCAGTACTTC. Full variable domain (remainder filled in from reference TRBV7-2 and TRBJ2-7): GAGVSQSPSNKVTEKGKDVELRCDPISGHTALYWYRQSLGQGLEFLIYFQGNSAPDKSGLPSDRFSAERTGGSVSTLTIQRTQQEDSAVYLCASSYGTGPSYEQYFGPGTRLTVT.

The V call is TRBV28, the J call TRBJ1-4; D is perhaps TRBD1 (5 bases). Germline CDR1 and CDR2: MDHEN and SYDVKM. V was cut by 10 bases and J by 4 bases, with 16 bases left in between. This CDR3 has 14 amino acids. For the CDR3, the DNA is TGTGCCATCTTCGCCGGGGGAGATAATGAAAAACTGTTTTTT. Protein: CAIFAGGDNEKLFF.

V and J are TRBV4-1 and TRBJ1-2, with D tentatively TRBD1 (5 bases). Germline CDR1 and CDR2: MGHRA and YSYEKL. Trimming took off 4 bases at V and 7 bases at J, with 16 bases between the two ends. This CDR3 comprises 14 residues. Written as DNA, the CDR3 is TGCGCCAGCAGCCCAATTGGGGCCTTACGTGGCTACACCTTC. Protein sequence: CASSPIGALRGYTF.

The J gene is TRBJ2-7, the V gene TRBV28, with TRBD1 as a possible D gene (5 bases). Germline V gene lookup returns CDR1 MDHEN and CDR2 SYDVKM. This CDR3 is 15 amino acids long. Trimming left V 7 bases short and J 5 bases short, with 21 bases between. This CDR3 reads CASTSGATTKHEQYF. CDR3 DNA sequence: TGTGCCAGCACCTCTGGGGCAACCACGAAGCACGAGCAGTACTTC.

The genes are TRBV6-5 and TRBJ1-4, with a weak D call TRBD1 (5 bases). Germline values: CDR1 MNHEY, CDR2 SVGAGI. This CDR3 has 14 residues. Trimming left V 6 bases short and J 6 bases short, with 14 bases between. CDR3 in DNA: TGTGCCAGCAGGGGAGGGACGGGACATGAAAAACTGTTTTTT. The encoded protein is CASRGGTGHEKLFF.

V gene TRBV9 combines with J gene TRBJ2-1; 9 bases fit TRBD2. Germline lookup yields CDR1 SGDLS and CDR2 YYNGEE. V shed 0 bases and J 3 bases; nucleotides not matched to a gene: 13. The CDR3 runs to 19 residues. The CDR3 nucleotides read TGTGCCAGCAGCGTAGGAGGAGGGAGAGTACTAGCGGGCTACAATGAGCAGTTCTTC. Amino acids: CASSVGGGRVLAGYNEQFF.

This chain connects TRBV5-1 to TRBJ1-4; D is unresolved. Germline CDR1 and CDR2: SGHRS and YFSETQ. The CDR3 covers 16 residues. Trimming took off 4 bases at V and 5 bases at J, with 18 bases between the two ends. CDR3: CASSGGGQRLNEKLFF. The DNA for the CDR3 is TGCGCCAGCAGCGGAGGAGGGCAAAGACTAAATGAAAAACTGTTTTTT.

The chain links TRBV6-1 to TRBJ2-1, with D possibly being TRBD2 (6 bases). V was cut by 5 bases and J by 6 bases, with 17 bases left in between. Germline lookup yields CDR1 MNHNS and CDR2 SASEGT. There are 15 residues in the CDR3. The CDR3 DNA follows: TGTGCCAGCAGTCTCCTGGGCGGGATAAGCAATGAGCAGTTCTTC. Translation gives CASSLLGGISNEQFF.

This sequence joins TRBV7-2 and TRBJ1-6; D might be TRBD1 (5 bases). Trimming pared 2 bases from V and 0 bases from J, leaving 11 bases between. Germline CDR1 SGHTA, CDR2 FQGNSA. The CDR3 extends over 17 amino acids. The DNA of the CDR3 is TGTGCCAGCAGCTTATATTCAGGGAACTCCTATAATTCACCCCTCCACTTT. This sequence encodes CASSLYSGNSYNSPLHF. The complete variable domain, with remaining parts taken from reference TRBV7-2 and TRBJ1-6, reads GAGVSQSPSNKVTEKGKDVELRCDPISGHTALYWYRQSLGQGLEFLIYFQGNSAPDKSGLPSDRFSAERTGGSVSTLTIQRTQQEDSAVYLCASSLYSGNSYNSPLHFGNGTRLTVT.

This chain uses TRBV7-2 with TRBJ2-7, with 10 positions matching TRBD1. CDR3 size: 15 residues. Unmatched junction bases numbered 7, after V lost 4 bases and J lost 4 bases. Germline V gene lookup returns CDR1 SGHTA and CDR2 FQGNSA. Here the CDR3 DNA reads TGTGCCAGCAGCTATAGCGGGACAGGGGCGTACGAGCAGTACTTC. Translation gives CASSYSGTGAYEQYF.

The V call is TRBV7-3, the J call TRBJ2-6; D is ambiguous. Trimming cost V 5 bases and J 4 bases, with 15 bases left between them. This CDR3 is built from 16 residues. CDR1 is SGHTA and CDR2 is FQGTGA in the germline V gene. The CDR3 nucleotides are TGTGCCAGCAGCCCAAAGACGGGTACGGGGGCCAACGTCCTGACTTTC. The encoded protein is CASSPKTGTGANVLTF.

The chain is built from TRBV5-4 and TRBJ2-2, with D possibly being TRBD2 (7 bases). In germline, CDR1 is SGHNT, CDR2 YYREEE (reference sequence). This CDR3 spans 15 amino acids. Deletions cut 4 bases from V and 4 bases from J, with 14 bases between. The DNA for the CDR3 is TGTGCCAGCAGCGGGGGGGCAGGGGCCACCGGGGAGCTGTTTTTT. It specifies CASSGGAGATGELFF.

The CDR3 nucleotides read TGTGCCAGCAGCTCAAACTCTGGAAACACCATATATTTT. This encodes CASSSNSGNTIYF. This chain joins TRBV7-9 and TRBJ1-3; D call uncertain. This CDR3 spans 13 amino acids. V lost 4 bases, J lost 0 bases, and 4 bases lay in between. Looked up from germline, CDR1 is SEHNR and CDR2 is FQNEAQ (reference sequence).